The 2 T cell receptor beta chains listed next were all sequenced from one sample in a study of blood T cells in healthy people across ages. For the second PCR, which ran for 7 to 11 cycles, a sample-barcoded 5' primer and a J-beta primer mix were used. MiXCR, applied by TCRdb to the 5' RACE reads, yields one record per CDR3 protein. The top ten clones hold 11% of a sample with fewer than 2,000,000 distinct CDR3 sequences, 30% to 40% of them seen once. Specimen: blood. These receptors all stem from a woman in her twenties or thirties in good health.

This rearrangement joins TRBV28 to TRBJ2-1, with a possible D match to TRBD1 (6 bases). The ends were cut back, 7 bases at V and 5 bases at J, with 21 bases in the middle. CDR3 size: 16 residues. The germline gives CDR1 MDHEN, CDR2 SYDVKM. CDR3 bases: TGTGCCAGCATCCCACAGGGACAAGGAATGGACAATGAGCAGTTCTTC. Translation gives CASIPQGQGMDNEQFF.

This clonotype was seen a few times. The chain recombines TRBV28 with TRBJ2-4, with 13 positions matching TRBD2. The J call may not be correct, given that the DNA end is closer to TRBJ2-7. The germline V gene encodes CDR1 MDHEN and CDR2 SYDVKM. The CDR3 contains 16 residues. CDR3 loop: CASSPLGLAGEYEQYF. The CDR3 nucleotides are TGTGCCAGCAGTCCCCTTGGACTAGCGGGAGAATACGAGCAGTACTTC.